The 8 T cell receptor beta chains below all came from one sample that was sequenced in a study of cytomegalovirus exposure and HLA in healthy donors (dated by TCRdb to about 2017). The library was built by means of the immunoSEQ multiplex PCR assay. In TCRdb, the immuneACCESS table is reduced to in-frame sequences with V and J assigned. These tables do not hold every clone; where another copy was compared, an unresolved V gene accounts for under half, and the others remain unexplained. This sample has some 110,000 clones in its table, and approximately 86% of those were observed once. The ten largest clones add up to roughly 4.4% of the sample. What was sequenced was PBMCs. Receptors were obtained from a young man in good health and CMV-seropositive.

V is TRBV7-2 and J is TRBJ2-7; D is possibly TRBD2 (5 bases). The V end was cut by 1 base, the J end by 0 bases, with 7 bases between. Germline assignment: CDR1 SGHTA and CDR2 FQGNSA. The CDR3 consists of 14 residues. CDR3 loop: CASSLVGSSYEQYF. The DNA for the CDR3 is TGTGCCAGCAGCTTAGTTGGGAGCTCCTACGAGCAGTACTTC.

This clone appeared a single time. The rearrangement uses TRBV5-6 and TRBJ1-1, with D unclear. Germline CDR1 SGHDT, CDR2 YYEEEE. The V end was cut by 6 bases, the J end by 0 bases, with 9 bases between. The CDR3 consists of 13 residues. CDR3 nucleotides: TGTGCCAGCAAGTGGCACCTGAACACTGAAGCTTTCTTT. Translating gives CASKWHLNTEAFF.

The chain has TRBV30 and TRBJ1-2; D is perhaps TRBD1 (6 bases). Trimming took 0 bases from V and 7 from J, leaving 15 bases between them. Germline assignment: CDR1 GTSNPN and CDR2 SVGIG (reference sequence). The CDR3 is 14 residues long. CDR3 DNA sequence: TGTGCCTGGAGTGTACAGAGGGGGGGATCTGGCTACACCTTC. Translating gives CAWSVQRGGSGYTF.

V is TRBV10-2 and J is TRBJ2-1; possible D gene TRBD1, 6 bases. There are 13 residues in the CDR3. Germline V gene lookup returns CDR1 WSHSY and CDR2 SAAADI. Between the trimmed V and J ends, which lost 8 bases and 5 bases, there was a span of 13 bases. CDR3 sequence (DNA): TGCGCCAGCTCCCGGGACAACGACAATGAGCAGTTCTTC. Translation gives CASSRDNDNEQFF.

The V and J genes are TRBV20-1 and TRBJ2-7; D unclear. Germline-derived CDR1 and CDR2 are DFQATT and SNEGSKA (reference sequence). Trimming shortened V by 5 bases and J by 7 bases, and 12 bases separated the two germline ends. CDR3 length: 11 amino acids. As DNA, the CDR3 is TGCAGTGCTTTCTCACCCGGGGAGCAGTACTTC. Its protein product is CSAFSPGEQYF.

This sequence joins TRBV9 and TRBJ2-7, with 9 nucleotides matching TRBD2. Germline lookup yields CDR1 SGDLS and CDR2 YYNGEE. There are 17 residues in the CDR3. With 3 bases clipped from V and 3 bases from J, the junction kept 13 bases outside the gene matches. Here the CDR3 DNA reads TGTGCCAGCAGCGGCCAACCCGGGCTAGCGGGGATCTACGAGCAGTACTTC. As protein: CASSGQPGLAGIYEQYF.

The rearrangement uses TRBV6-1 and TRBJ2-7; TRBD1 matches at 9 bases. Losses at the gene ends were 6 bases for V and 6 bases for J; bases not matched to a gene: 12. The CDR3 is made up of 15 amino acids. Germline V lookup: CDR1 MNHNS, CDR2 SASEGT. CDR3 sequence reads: CASSWGTGSPSEQYF. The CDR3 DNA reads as TGTGCCAGCAGCTGGGGGACAGGGAGTCCCTCCGAGCAGTACTTC.

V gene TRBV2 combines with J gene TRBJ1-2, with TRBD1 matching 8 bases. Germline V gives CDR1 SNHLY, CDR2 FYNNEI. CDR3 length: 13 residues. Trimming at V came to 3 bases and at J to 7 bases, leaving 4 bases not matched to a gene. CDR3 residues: CASSDTTGGGYTF. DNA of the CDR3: TGTGCCAGCAGTGATACAACAGGGGGTGGCTACACCTTC. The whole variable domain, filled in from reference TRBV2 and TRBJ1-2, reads EPEVTQTPSHQVTQMGQEVILRCVPISNHLYFYWYRQILGQKVEFLVSFYNNEISEKSEIFDDQFSVERPDGSNFTLKIRSTKLEDSAMYFCASSDTTGGGYTFGSGTRLTVV.